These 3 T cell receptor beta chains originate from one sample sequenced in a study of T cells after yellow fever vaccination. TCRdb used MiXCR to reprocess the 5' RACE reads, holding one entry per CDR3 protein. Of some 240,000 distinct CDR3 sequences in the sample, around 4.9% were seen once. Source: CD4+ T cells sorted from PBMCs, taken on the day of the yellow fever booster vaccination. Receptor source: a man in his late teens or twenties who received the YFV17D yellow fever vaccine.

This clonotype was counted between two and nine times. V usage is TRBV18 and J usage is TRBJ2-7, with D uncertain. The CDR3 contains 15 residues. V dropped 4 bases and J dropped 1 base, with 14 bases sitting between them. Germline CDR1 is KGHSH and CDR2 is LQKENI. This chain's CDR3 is CASSLGPVGSYEQYV. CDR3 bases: TGTGCCAGCTCACTAGGACCGGTAGGTTCCTACGAGCAGTACGTC.

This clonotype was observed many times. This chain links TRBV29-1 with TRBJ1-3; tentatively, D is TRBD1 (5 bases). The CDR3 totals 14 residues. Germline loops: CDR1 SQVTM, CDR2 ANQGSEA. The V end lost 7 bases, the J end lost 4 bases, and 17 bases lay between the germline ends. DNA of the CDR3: TGCAGCGCCTCCGTGGGACCGGCCGGAAACACCATATATTTT. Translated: CSASVGPAGNTIYF.

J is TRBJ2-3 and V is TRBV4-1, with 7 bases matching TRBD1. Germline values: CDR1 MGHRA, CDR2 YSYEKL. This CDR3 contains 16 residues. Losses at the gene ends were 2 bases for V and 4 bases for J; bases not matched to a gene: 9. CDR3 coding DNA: TGCGCCAGCAGCCAAACGCCGGGACAGCGAGCAGATACGCAGTATTTT. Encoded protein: CASSQTPGQRADTQYF.